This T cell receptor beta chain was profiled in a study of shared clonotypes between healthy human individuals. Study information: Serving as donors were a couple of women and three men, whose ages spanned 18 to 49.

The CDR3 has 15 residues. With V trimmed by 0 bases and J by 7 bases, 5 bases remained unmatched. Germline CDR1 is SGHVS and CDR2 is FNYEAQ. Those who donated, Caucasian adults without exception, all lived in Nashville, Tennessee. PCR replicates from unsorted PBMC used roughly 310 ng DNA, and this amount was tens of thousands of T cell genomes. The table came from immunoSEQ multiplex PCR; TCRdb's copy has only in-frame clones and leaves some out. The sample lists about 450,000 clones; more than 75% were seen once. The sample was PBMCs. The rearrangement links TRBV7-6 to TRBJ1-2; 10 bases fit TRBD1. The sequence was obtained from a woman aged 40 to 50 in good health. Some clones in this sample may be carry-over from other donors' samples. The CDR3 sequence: CASSLADRGLGGYTF. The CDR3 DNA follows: TGTGCCAGCAGCTTAGCCGACAGGGGGCTCGGTGGCTACACCTTC.